The clone carrying this T cell receptor (beta chain) was observed at least ten times. Individual cDNA molecules were tagged with unique molecular identifiers, the study reported. Each CDR3 protein is one row after TCRdb ran MiXCR on the 5' RACE reads. Altogether more than 65,000 distinct CDR3 sequences are present, roughly 4.8% being singletons, with the ten largest covering around 3.4%. This sample was taken from a study of early T cells in non-severe SARS-CoV-2 infection. CDR3 length equals 14 residues. V was clipped by 5 bases and J by 1 base, with 9 bases between them. Germline V lookup: CDR1 SGHVS, CDR2 FQNEAQ.

V gene TRBV7-8 combines with J gene TRBJ1-5; D gene unclear. The sequencing here drew on whole blood, taken at baseline. This clonotype was sampled from an adult who was a healthcare worker with PCR-confirmed SARS-CoV-2 infection or an uninfected control (not recorded which). The donor label of this sample is uncertain. CDR3 protein: CASSPQESNQPQHF. DNA of the CDR3: TGTGCCAGCAGCCCCCAGGAGAGCAATCAGCCCCAGCATTTT.